This T cell receptor beta chain emerged from a study of breast tumors, draining lymph nodes, adjacent tissues. Overall study results and limits: Luminal-like breast cancer showed significantly greater tumor-nontumor repertoire similarity than basal-like breast cancer did. Compared with lymph nodes, tumors were less diverse; compared with nontumor tissue, more. Data only fit, rather than demonstrated, lymph node origin of most tumor T cells. Most tumor T cells seemingly derive from lymph node, then expand in tumor.

MiXCR, applied by TCRdb to the multiplex PCR reads, yields one record per CDR3 protein. The sample contains 150,000 to 200,000 distinct CDR3 sequences, more than 25% of which appear only once. This clonotype was seen at least ten times. Its antigen is not known. Samples came from axillary lymph nodes draining the breast cancer. V was pared by 1 base and J by 1 base, with 4 bases between. Germline assignment: CDR1 SNHLY and CDR2 FYNNEI. There are 14 residues in the CDR3. The chain recombines TRBV2 with TRBJ2-2; D gene ambiguous. Sequencing used axillary lymph node tissue. The TCR originated in a female donor with breast cancer. Some clones in this sample may be carry-over from other donors' samples. The chain's CDR3 is CASSEVWNTGELFF. The DNA for the CDR3 is TGTGCCAGCAGTGAAGTTTGGAACACCGGGGAGCTGTTTTTT.